The 18 T cell receptor beta chains below all came from one sample that was sequenced in a study of OX40 agonist ivuxolimab in advanced cancers. Sequencing was performed with immunoSEQ multiplex PCR; in TCRdb, only in-frame clones are kept and a portion is missing. This sample carries around 80,000 clones, 85% of them seen once, and the ten largest clones take about 0.49%. The sample was CD4+ or CD8+ T cells sorted from blood, taken in a trial of the OX40 agonist ivuxolimab. The receptors here all came from an adult with an advanced solid tumor such as melanoma, head and neck, liver or kidney cancer.

The chain is built from TRBV7-2 and TRBJ2-2, with 9 bases lining up with TRBD1. CDR1 is SGHTA, CDR2 FQGNSA, per germline. V was clipped by 3 bases and J by 8 bases; unmatched bases: 7. This CDR3 spans 15 amino acids. The CDR3 is CASSFEQGAAGELFF. DNA for the CDR3: TGTGCCAGCAGCTTCGAACAGGGGGCGGCGGGGGAGCTGTTTTTT.

V and J are TRBV11-3 and TRBJ1-6; D possibly corresponds to TRBD1 (6 bases). The CDR3 consists of 15 residues. Trimming removed 2 bases from V and 7 bases from J, with 12 bases in between. The germline gives CDR1 SGHNT, CDR2 YENEEA. CDR3 sequence reads: CASSLNRVANSPLHF. DNA for the CDR3: TGTGCCAGCAGCTTAAACAGGGTGGCAAATTCACCCCTCCACTTT.

In its sample, this clone was seen once. The chain carries TRBV7-9 and TRBJ1-1, with D uncertain. The germline V gene encodes CDR1 SEHNR and CDR2 FQNEAQ (reference sequence). The length of the CDR3 is 13 residues. The ends were cut back, 2 bases at V and 1 base at J, with 5 bases in the middle. CDR3 in amino acids: CASSLSRNTEAFF. The CDR3 nucleotides read TGTGCCAGCAGCTTATCACGGAACACTGAAGCTTTCTTT. Combining the CDR3 with reference TRBV7-9 and TRBJ1-1 gives the whole variable domain DTGVSQNPRHKITKRGQNVTFRCDPISEHNRLYWYRQTLGQGPEFLTYFQNEAQLEKSRLLSDRFSAERPKGSFSTLEIQRTEQGDSAMYLCASSLSRNTEAFFGQGTRLTVV.

The chain links TRBV30 to TRBJ2-6, with unresolved D. CDR3 size: 12 residues. Germline values: CDR1 GTSNPN, CDR2 SVGIG (reference sequence). Deletions cut 5 bases from V and 4 bases from J, with 6 bases between. CDR3 bases: TGTGCCTGGGGCCGGGGGGCCAACGTCCTGACTTTC. Its protein product is CAWGRGANVLTF. The full variable domain, its missing parts supplied by reference TRBV30 and TRBJ2-6, is SQTIHQWPATLVQPVGSPLSLECTVEGTSNPNLYWYRQAAGRGLQLLFYSVGIGQISSEVPQNLSASRPQDRQFILSSKKLLLSDSGFYLCAWGRGANVLTFGAGSRLTVL.

The table lists this clone with many counts. The chain employs TRBV7-2 and TRBJ1-1; 9 bases agree with TRBD1. The trim removed 4 bases at V and 1 base at J, leaving 1 base unmatched. The CDR3 is 14 amino acids. Germline loops: CDR1 SGHTA, CDR2 FQGNSA. CDR3 sequence reads: CASSWGQGNTEAFF. The CDR3 coding sequence is TGTGCCAGCAGCTGGGGACAGGGGAACACTGAAGCTTTCTTT.

The chain has TRBV7-9 and TRBJ2-2, with 11 bases aligning to TRBD1. J gave up 4 bases and V 5 bases, and 6 bases lay outside the gene matches. This CDR3 has 16 amino acids. Germline lookup yields CDR1 SEHNR and CDR2 FQNEAQ (reference sequence). The CDR3 sequence is CASSPGTGGVTGELFF. CDR3 coding DNA: TGTGCCAGCAGCCCAGGGACAGGGGGAGTCACCGGGGAGCTGTTTTTT.

The genes are TRBV6-5 and TRBJ2-7; no clear D gene. The CDR3 is 14 amino acids. With 0 bases removed from V and 5 bases from J, the gap between germline ends came to 11 bases. Germline CDR1 reads MNHEY; CDR2 reads SVGAGI. The CDR3 here is CASSYSMSRDEQYF. CDR3 coding DNA: TGTGCCAGCAGTTACTCGATGTCCCGGGACGAGCAGTACTTC.

The chain couples TRBV5-1 to TRBJ2-7, with 9 bases lining up with TRBD1. The CDR3 extends over 15 amino acids. Germline loops: CDR1 SGHRS, CDR2 YFSETQ. Trimming took 0 bases from V and 2 from J; bases not matched to a gene: 3. CDR3 residues: CASSLGGTGTYEQYF. The CDR3 DNA sequence: TGCGCCAGCAGCTTGGGGGGGACAGGGACCTACGAGCAGTACTTC.

This chain joins TRBV27 and TRBJ1-2, with D unresolved. V gave up 6 bases and J gave up 1 base, with 12 bases separating them. The CDR3 is 14 residues long. Per germline, CDR1 MNHEY and CDR2 SMNVEV (reference sequence). The CDR3 DNA is TGTGCCAGCAGCGTATCCAGGTTTAACTATGGCTACACCTTC. It specifies CASSVSRFNYGYTF.

The chain recombines TRBV5-1 with TRBJ1-1; D is undetermined. Germline CDR1 is SGHRS and CDR2 is YFSETQ. Trimming took off 0 bases at V and 1 base at J, with 7 bases between the two ends. This CDR3 is built from 14 residues. The CDR3 DNA follows: TGCGCCAGCAGCTTGGCCGGACCGAACACTGAAGCTTTCTTT. This sequence encodes CASSLAGPNTEAFF.

The V call is TRBV10-3, the J call TRBJ1-2, with D unresolved. The V gene lost 0 bases and the J gene lost 8 bases, with 4 bases spanning the gap. Looked up from germline, CDR1 is ENHRY and CDR2 is SYGVKD. This CDR3 is built from 11 residues. CDR3 residues: CAISESNGYTF. DNA of the CDR3: TGTGCCATCAGTGAGTCAAACGGCTACACCTTC.

The chain is built from TRBV7-9 and TRBJ2-7; 11 nucleotides agree with TRBD1. Germline V gene data show CDR1 as SEHNR and CDR2 as FQNEAQ (reference sequence). This CDR3 is built from 15 residues. J was trimmed by 4 bases and V by 5 bases; bases with no gene match: 7. The CDR3 DNA is TGTGCCAGCAGCCCCCTGGACAGGGGGCTATACGAGCAGTACTTC. It translates to CASSPLDRGLYEQYF.

This chain joins TRBV4-2 and TRBJ1-5, with D unresolved. The CDR3 length is 16 residues. Germline CDR1 reads LGHNA; CDR2 reads YNFKEQ. Trimming cost V 0 bases and J 2 bases, with 11 bases left between them. The CDR3 is CASSQEVSVGNQPQHF. The CDR3 DNA follows: TGTGCCAGCAGCCAAGAGGTCAGCGTTGGCAATCAGCCCCAGCATTTT.

The gene calls are TRBV28 and TRBJ1-2; 8 nucleotides align to TRBD1. Trimming took 5 bases from V and 4 from J; bases not matched to a gene: 0. Germline-derived CDR1 and CDR2 are MDHEN and SYDVKM. The CDR3 length is 12 residues. The CDR3 nucleotides read TGTGCCAGCAGTACAGGGGGCTATGGCTACACCTTC. Residues: CASSTGGYGYTF.

The chain has TRBV6-1 and TRBJ2-1; 8 bases are shared with TRBD1. The CDR3 is 15 amino acids. The germline V gene encodes CDR1 MNHNS and CDR2 SASEGT. J gave up 6 bases and V 6 bases, and 10 bases lay outside the gene matches. In nucleotides, the CDR3 is TGTGCCAGCAGGGGGACAGGCCAACATGGCAATGAGCAGTTCTTC. Protein product: CASRGTGQHGNEQFF.

The rearrangement links TRBV4-1 to TRBJ2-5, with D tentatively TRBD1 or TRBD2 (6 bases each). This CDR3 has 16 amino acids. V lost 4 bases and J 4 bases, leaving 19 bases between the germline ends. CDR1 MGHRA and CDR2 YSYEKL come from the germline V gene. CDR3 nucleotide sequence: TGCGCCAGCAGCCCGCTTTTACGGGGGCGAAGAGAGACCCAGTACTTC. Translated: CASSPLLRGRRETQYF.

The gene calls are TRBV30 and TRBJ2-5, with D maybe TRBD1 (5 bases). Trimming took off 7 bases at V and 5 bases at J, with 20 bases between the two ends. In germline, CDR1 is GTSNPN, CDR2 SVGIG (reference sequence). The CDR3 extends over 14 amino acids. The DNA of the CDR3 is TGTGCCTCCACCGGCAGGGCCCCCAGGGAGACCCAGTACTTC. As protein: CASTGRAPRETQYF.

The chain joins TRBV7-2 to TRBJ1-1, with D hard to call. The germline V gene has CDR1 SGHTA and CDR2 FQGNSA. V shed 5 bases and J shed 2 bases, with 18 bases lying between them. The CDR3 spans 16 residues. CDR3 DNA sequence: TGTGCCAGCAGCAACCCTGGACGGATCCAAAACACTGAAGCTTTCTTT. As protein: CASSNPGRIQNTEAFF.